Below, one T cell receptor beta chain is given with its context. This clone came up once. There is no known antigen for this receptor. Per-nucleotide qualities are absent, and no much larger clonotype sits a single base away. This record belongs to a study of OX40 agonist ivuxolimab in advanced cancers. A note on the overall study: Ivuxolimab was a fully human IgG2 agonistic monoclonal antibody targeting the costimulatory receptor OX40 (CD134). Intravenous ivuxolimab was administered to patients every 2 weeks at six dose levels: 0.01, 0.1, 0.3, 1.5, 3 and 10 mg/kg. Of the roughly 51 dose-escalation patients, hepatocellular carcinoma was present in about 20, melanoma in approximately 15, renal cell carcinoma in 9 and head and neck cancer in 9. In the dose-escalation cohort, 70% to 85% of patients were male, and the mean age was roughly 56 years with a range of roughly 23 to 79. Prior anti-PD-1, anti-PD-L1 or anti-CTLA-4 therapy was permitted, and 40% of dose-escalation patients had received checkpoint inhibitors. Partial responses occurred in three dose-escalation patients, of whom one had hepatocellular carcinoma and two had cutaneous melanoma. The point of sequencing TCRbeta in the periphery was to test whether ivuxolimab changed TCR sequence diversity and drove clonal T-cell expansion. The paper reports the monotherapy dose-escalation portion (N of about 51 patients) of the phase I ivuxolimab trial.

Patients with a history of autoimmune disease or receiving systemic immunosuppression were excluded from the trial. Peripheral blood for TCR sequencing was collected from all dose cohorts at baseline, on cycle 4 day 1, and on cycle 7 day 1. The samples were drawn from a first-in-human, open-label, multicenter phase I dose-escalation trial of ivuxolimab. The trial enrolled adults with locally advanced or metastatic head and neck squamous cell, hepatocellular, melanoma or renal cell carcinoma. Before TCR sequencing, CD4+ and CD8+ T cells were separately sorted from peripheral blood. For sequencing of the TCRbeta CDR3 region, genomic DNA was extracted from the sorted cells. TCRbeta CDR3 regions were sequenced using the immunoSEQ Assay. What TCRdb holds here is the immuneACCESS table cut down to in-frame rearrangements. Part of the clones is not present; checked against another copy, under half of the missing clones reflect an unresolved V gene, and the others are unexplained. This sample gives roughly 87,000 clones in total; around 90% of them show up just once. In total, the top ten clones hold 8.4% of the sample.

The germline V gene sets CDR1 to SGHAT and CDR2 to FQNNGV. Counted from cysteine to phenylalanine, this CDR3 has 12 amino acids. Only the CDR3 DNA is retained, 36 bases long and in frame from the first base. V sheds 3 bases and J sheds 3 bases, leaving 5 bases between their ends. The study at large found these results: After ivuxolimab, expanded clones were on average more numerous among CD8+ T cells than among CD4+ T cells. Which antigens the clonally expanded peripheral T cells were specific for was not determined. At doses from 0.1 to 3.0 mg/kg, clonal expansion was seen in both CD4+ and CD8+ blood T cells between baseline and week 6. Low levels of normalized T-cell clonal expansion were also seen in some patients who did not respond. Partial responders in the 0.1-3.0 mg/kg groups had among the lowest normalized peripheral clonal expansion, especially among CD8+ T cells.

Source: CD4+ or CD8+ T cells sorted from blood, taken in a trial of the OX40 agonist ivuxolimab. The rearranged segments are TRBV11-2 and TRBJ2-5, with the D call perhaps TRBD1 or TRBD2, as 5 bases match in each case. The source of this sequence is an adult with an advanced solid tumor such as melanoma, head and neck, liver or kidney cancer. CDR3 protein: CASSLGEETQYF. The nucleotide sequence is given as TGTGCCAGCAGCTTGGGGGAAGAGACCCAGTACTTC.